This TCR beta chain was identified during a study of early T cells in non-severe SARS-CoV-2 infection. Overall study findings and caveats: The study's VDJdb matching favored anti-spike CD8 responses and missed private and CD4 specificities.

TCRdb re-derived calls from the 5' RACE reads in MiXCR, one entry per CDR3 protein. The sample comprises more than 65,000 distinct CDR3 sequences, around 12% of which are singletons, and 1.3% rests with the top ten. Ten or more counts support this clonotype. Its cognate antigen is unknown. Germline V gives CDR1 MNHEY, CDR2 SVGEGT. The CDR3 loop spans 14 amino acids. Trimming took 8 bases from V and 6 from J, leaving 17 bases between them. Input material: whole blood. The receptor comes from an adult who was a healthcare worker with PCR-confirmed SARS-CoV-2 infection or an uninfected control (not recorded which). The chain has TRBV6-2 or TRBV6-3 and TRBJ2-1, with a weak D call TRBD1 (5 bases). The chain's CDR3 is CASQDTSWGNEQFF. In DNA form, the CDR3 reads TGTGCCAGCCAGGACACTTCGTGGGGCAATGAGCAGTTCTTC.